Listed below are T cell receptor beta chains from one sample, sequenced in a study of CD8 T cells in Susac syndrome. TCRdb reprocessed the immunoSEQ multiplex PCR reads with MiXCR, giving one entry per CDR3 protein. Of around 69,000 distinct CDR3 sequences in the sample, under 95% were seen once. Sequenced: CD8+ T cells from PBMCs. All receptors come from a human donor with Susac syndrome. The CDR3 runs from the conserved cysteine through the conserved F or W. D genes are given only for firm matches. The size entry is marked missing in some rows and otherwise reads once, few, many or a size class.

D gene	V gene	J gene	clone size	CDR3 DNA	CDR3 protein
NA	TRBV3-1	TRBJ2-7	few	TGTGCCAGCAGCCAAGGAGGCCGCCGGGGAACGAGGGGCTACGAGCAGTACTTC	CASSQGGRRGTRGYEQYF
TRBD2	TRBV3-1	TRBJ2-7	NA	TGTGCCAGCAGCCAAGATGCTAGCGGGTTCATGGAGCAGTACTTC	CASSQDASGFMEQYF
NA	TRBV7-9	TRBJ2-7	NA	TGTGCCAGCAGCGAGACAGGGGAGGGCTACGAGCAGTACTTC	CASSETGEGYEQYF
TRBD2	TRBV19	TRBJ2-7	NA	TGTGCCAGTAGAGGACTAGCGGGGACGTCCTACGAGCAGTACTTC	CASRGLAGTSYEQYF
NA	TRBV28	TRBJ2-7	NA	TGTGCCAGCAGGTTAGCCCCCCGGAGGCGGGGATTTTCCTACGAGCAGTACTTC	CASRLAPRRRGFSYEQYF
NA	TRBV10-3	TRBJ1-2	NA	TGTGCCATCAGTGAGTCGACACGAAGCCCTGGCTACACCTTC	CAISESTRSPGYTF
TRBD2	TRBV5-1	TRBJ2-7	NA	TGCGCCAGCAGCGTCGGGGGGACTCTCAAAAACGAGCAGTACTTC	CASSVGGTLKNEQYF
NA	TRBV6-1	TRBJ2-3	NA	TGTGCCAGCATCGACGGAACGAGCACAGATACGCAGTATTTT	CASIDGTSTDTQYF
TRBD2	TRBV7-9	TRBJ2-1	NA	TGTGCCAGCATACCCCCGGAGACTAGCGGGTGGGATGAGCAGTTCTTC	CASIPPETSGWDEQFF
NA	TRBV12-3/TRBV12-4	TRBJ2-1	NA	TGTGCCAGCAGCTCGGGTAGGGGACTCTACAATGAGCAGTTCTTC	CASSSGRGLYNEQFF
TRBD1	TRBV12-3/TRBV12-4	TRBJ1-1	NA	TGTGCCAGCAGTTTACGACAGGGGGGGTCTGAAGCTTTCTTT	CASSLRQGGSEAFF
NA	TRBV12-3/TRBV12-4	TRBJ2-4	NA	TGTGCCAGCAGTTTGAAGGGGGGGGAAAACATTCAGTACTTC	CASSLKGGENIQYF
TRBD2	TRBV5-1	TRBJ2-3	NA	TGCGCCAGCAGCTCGGGGACTAGCGGGACAGATACGCAGTATTTT	CASSSGTSGTDTQYF
TRBD2	TRBV27	TRBJ2-7	NA	TGTGCCAGCAGTCCAGGGACTAGCGGGGACTCCTACGAGCAGTACTTC	CASSPGTSGDSYEQYF
NA	TRBV29-1	TRBJ2-4	NA	TGCAGCGTTGAGCTAGCCAAAAACATTCAGTACTTC	CSVELAKNIQYF